Shown below are 30 T cell receptor beta chains from a single sample sequenced in a study of blood T cell repertoires in COVID-19. Method: immunoSEQ multiplex PCR; TCRdb's copy keeps in-frame clones and lacks some. The sample lists 100,000 to 150,000 clones; 65% to 80% were seen once. Source material: peripheral blood. These receptors were taken from a man aged 70 or older with acute or convalescent COVID-19.

CDR3 sequence reads: CASRGTGRQPQHF. CDR3 DNA: TGTGCCAGCAGGGGGACAGGGAGACAGCCCCAGCATTTT. The chain links TRBV27 to TRBJ1-5; 9 bases match TRBD1. Germline loops: CDR1 MNHEY, CDR2 SMNVEV (reference sequence). The CDR3 loop spans 13 amino acids. V was pared by 6 bases and J by 7 bases, with 4 bases of the junction left unmatched.

The chain links TRBV9 to TRBJ2-3; D may be TRBD1 (5 bases). V was shortened by 3 bases and J by 0 bases, with 8 bases between the two germline ends. CDR1 SGDLS and CDR2 YYNGEE come from the germline V gene. The CDR3 has 14 amino acids. The CDR3 region is CASSAQDSTDTQYF. The CDR3 nucleotides read TGTGCCAGCAGCGCACAGGACAGCACAGATACGCAGTATTTT.

The rearrangement joins TRBV5-4 to TRBJ2-7, with 12 bases that match TRBD2. Germline CDR1 reads SGHNT; CDR2 reads YYREEE (reference sequence). Unmatched junction bases numbered 2, after V lost 1 base and J lost 3 bases. This CDR3 comprises 15 residues. CDR3 coding DNA: TGTGCCAGCAGCTTGAAACTAGCGGGGGGCTACGAGCAGTACTTC. Amino acid sequence: CASSLKLAGGYEQYF.

This rearrangement joins TRBV19 to TRBJ1-2; D remains ambiguous. CDR1 and CDR2 (germline): LNHDA, SQIVND (reference sequence). This CDR3 comprises 12 residues. Trimming removed 8 bases at V and 6 bases at J, with 13 bases between. CDR3 bases: TGTGCCAGTGGGCCCCCTCGGAATGGCTACACCTTC. Translated, it gives CASGPPRNGYTF.

J is TRBJ1-4 and V is TRBV7-3; D uncertain. Trimming pared 1 base from V and 0 bases from J, leaving 6 bases between. From germline, CDR1 is SGHTA and CDR2 FQGTGA. This CDR3 spans 15 amino acids. The CDR3 DNA reads as TGTGCCAGCAGCTTAATGGGAGCAACTAATGAAAAACTGTTTTTT. It yields the protein CASSLMGATNEKLFF. Full variable domain (outside the CDR3, taken from reference TRBV7-3 and TRBJ1-4): GAGVSQTPSNKVTEKGKYVELRCDPISGHTALYWYRQSLGQGPEFLIYFQGTGAADDSGLPNDRFFAVRPEGSVSTLKIQRTERGDSAVYLCASSLMGATNEKLFFGSGTQLSVL.

The chain combines TRBV7-9 with TRBJ2-2; 10 bases agree with TRBD1. V gave up 7 bases and J gave up 6 bases; unmatched junction bases: 5. Germline V gene lookup returns CDR1 SEHNR and CDR2 FQNEAQ (reference sequence). This CDR3 is built from 14 residues. The CDR3 DNA reads as TGTGCCAGCATCTGGGACAGGGGTGCCGGGGAGCTGTTTTTT. Amino acid sequence: CASIWDRGAGELFF.

The rearrangement uses TRBV10-2 and TRBJ2-1; 11 nucleotides agree with TRBD2. This CDR3 is 16 amino acids long. CDR1 is WSHSY, CDR2 SAAADI, per germline. J lost 5 bases, V lost 7 bases, and 10 bases had no gene match. The CDR3 sequence is CASKELAGGLDNEQFF. In DNA form, the CDR3 reads TGCGCCAGCAAGGAGCTAGCGGGAGGACTTGACAATGAGCAGTTCTTC.

The chain is built from TRBV9 and TRBJ2-2; 7 bases match TRBD2. This CDR3 contains 15 residues. The V segment lost 4 bases and the J segment 7 bases; nucleotides outside the gene matches: 10. Germline V gives CDR1 SGDLS, CDR2 YYNGEE. This chain's CDR3 is CASSLGLGEGGELFF. As DNA, the CDR3 is TGTGCCAGCAGCCTAGGCCTAGGGGAGGGCGGGGAGCTGTTTTTT.

The rearrangement uses TRBV7-3 and TRBJ2-3, with TRBD2 matching 10 bases. This CDR3 comprises 15 residues. From germline, CDR1 is SGHTA and CDR2 FQGTGA. After removal of 5 bases from V and 5 bases from J, the junction contained 7 bases not matched to a gene. The CDR3 protein is CASSPSASGRDTQYF. CDR3 DNA sequence: TGTGCCAGCAGCCCTTCGGCTAGCGGGAGAGATACGCAGTATTTT.

The chain employs TRBV30 and TRBJ2-5, with D uncertain. CDR3 length equals 15 residues. CDR1 is GTSNPN, CDR2 SVGIG, per germline (reference sequence). Trimming left V 0 bases short and J 5 bases short, with 16 bases between. For the CDR3, the DNA is TGTGCCTGGAGTGTCCTTAGCTATCCCGGGGAGACCCAGTACTTC. Residues: CAWSVLSYPGETQYF.

The chain links TRBV7-8 to TRBJ1-5, with 11 bases aligning to TRBD1. This CDR3 region has 19 residues. V shed 5 bases and J 2 bases; nucleotides not matched to a gene: 14. Germline CDR1 is SGHVS and CDR2 is FQNEAQ. CDR3 DNA sequence: TGTGCCAGCAGCGCCCCCGGGACAGGGGGGTTATTGGGCAATCAGCCCCAGCATTTT. It encodes CASSAPGTGGLLGNQPQHF.

The chain is built from TRBV19 and TRBJ2-1, with 7 bases aligning to TRBD2. The CDR3 is 14 residues long. V shed 2 bases, J shed 9 bases, and the junction held 7 bases outside the gene matches. CDR1 LNHDA and CDR2 SQIVND come from the germline V gene (reference sequence). CDR3 sequence (DNA): TGTGCCAGTAGTATATGGGGTGGGGAGGGTGAGCAGTTCTTC. It translates to CASSIWGGEGEQFF.

The rearrangement uses TRBV12-3 or TRBV12-4 and TRBJ2-1, with D perhaps matching TRBD2 (5 bases). V lost 3 bases and J lost 9, with 9 bases in between. The CDR3 length is 12 residues. Written as DNA, the CDR3 is TGTGCCAGCAGTTTGAGGGAGCGTGAGCAGTTCTTC. Protein: CASSLREREQFF.

The chain uses TRBV5-1 and TRBJ1-1, with TRBD1 identical over 7 bases. The CDR3 consists of 15 residues. Losses at the gene ends were 3 bases for V and 0 bases for J; bases not matched to a gene: 5. Germline V gene sequence: CDR1 SGHRS, CDR2 YFSETQ. The CDR3 spells CASSSTGTVNTEAFF. The CDR3, as DNA: TGCGCCAGCAGCTCCACCGGGACAGTGAACACTGAAGCTTTCTTT. Supplemented by reference TRBV5-1 and TRBJ1-1, the full variable domain reads KAGVTQTPRYLIKTRGQQVTLSCSPISGHRSVSWYQQTPGQGLQFLFEYFSETQRNKGNFPGRFSGRQFSNSRSEMNVSTLELGDSALYLCASSSTGTVNTEAFFGQGTRLTVV.

V gene TRBV19 combines with J gene TRBJ2-7; TRBD1 matches 9 bases. The CDR3 contains 14 residues. Trimming at V came to 6 bases and at J to 1 base, leaving 4 bases not matched to a gene. Per germline, CDR1 LNHDA and CDR2 SQIVND (reference sequence). The CDR3 sequence: CASRPDRGSYEQYF. The DNA for the CDR3 is TGTGCCAGTAGGCCGGACAGGGGTTCCTACGAGCAGTACTTC.

Only one count was recorded for this clone. This chain joins TRBV4-2 and TRBJ1-1; no firm D call. Looked up from germline, CDR1 is LGHNA and CDR2 is YNFKEQ. V was trimmed by 0 bases and J by 0 bases, leaving 5 bases between them. This CDR3 region has 14 residues. The CDR3 coding sequence is TGTGCCAGCAGCCAAGAGGAGCTGAACACTGAAGCTTTCTTT. It codes for CASSQEELNTEAFF.

The chain joins TRBV7-3 to TRBJ2-3; the match to TRBD2 covers 15 bases. CDR3 length: 16 amino acids. Germline V gives CDR1 SGHTA, CDR2 FQGTGA. The V gene end was trimmed by 5 bases and the J gene end by 5 bases; junction bases not matched to a gene: 5. Written as DNA, the CDR3 is TGTGCCAGCAGCCCGGGACTAGCGGGAGGTATAGATACGCAGTATTTT. The encoded protein is CASSPGLAGGIDTQYF. Full variable domain (outside the CDR3, taken from reference TRBV7-3 and TRBJ2-3): GAGVSQTPSNKVTEKGKYVELRCDPISGHTALYWYRQSLGQGPEFLIYFQGTGAADDSGLPNDRFFAVRPEGSVSTLKIQRTERGDSAVYLCASSPGLAGGIDTQYFGPGTRLTVL.

The table lists this clone with a few counts. The chain joins TRBV3-1 (or the pseudogene TRBV3-2) to TRBJ2-7; a possible D gene is TRBD2 (5 bases). Per germline, CDR1 LGHDT and CDR2 YNNKEL (reference sequence). The CDR3 sequence is 14 residues long. Trimming removed 5 bases from V and 5 bases from J, with 16 bases in between. The CDR3 sequence: CASSLTSYQHEQYF. DNA of the CDR3: TGTGCCAGCAGCTTAACTAGTTACCAGCACGAGCAGTACTTC.

The chain joins TRBV23-1 to TRBJ1-2; D call uncertain. TRBV23-1 is identified as an open reading frame with a role that is uncertain. V lost 2 bases and J 6 bases, leaving 16 bases between the germline ends. This CDR3 region has 15 residues. CDR3 amino acids: CASSQRRCYQDGYTF. CDR3 nucleotides: TGCGCCAGCAGTCAACGGAGGTGCTACCAAGATGGCTACACCTTC.

The V gene is TRBV30, the J gene TRBJ2-6, with D possibly being TRBD1 (6 bases). V shed 7 bases and J shed 0 bases, with 10 bases lying between them. The CDR3 spans 14 residues. Germline lookup yields CDR1 GTSNPN and CDR2 SVGIG (reference sequence). In DNA, the CDR3 is TGTGCCTCAAAAGGGGGCTCTGGGGCCAACGTCCTGACTTTC. It is translated as CASKGGSGANVLTF.

DNA for the CDR3: TGTGCCATCACCCCGGGGGGCACCGGGGAGCTGTTTTTT. Amino acid sequence: CAITPGGTGELFF. The chain joins TRBV10-3 to TRBJ2-2; 7 bases line up with TRBD2. Losses at the gene ends were 7 bases for V and 4 bases for J; bases not matched to a gene: 3. The CDR3 extends over 13 amino acids. Germline V gene data show CDR1 as ENHRY and CDR2 as SYGVKD.

J is TRBJ2-5 and V is TRBV5-1, with TRBD2 matching 7 bases. The CDR3 consists of 17 residues. Germline lookup yields CDR1 SGHRS and CDR2 YFSETQ. Trimming at V came to 4 bases and at J to 4 bases, leaving 16 bases not matched to a gene. The CDR3 here is CASSPGGIALTLETQYF. The CDR3 coding sequence is TGCGCCAGCAGCCCGGGGGGTATCGCGCTAACCTTAGAGACCCAGTACTTC.

DNA of the CDR3: TGTGCCAGTAAGCCGGACACTCTATTGGATCAGCCCCAGCATTTT. This sequence encodes CASKPDTLLDQPQHF. V gene TRBV19 combines with J gene TRBJ1-5, with a tentative D call TRBD1 (5 bases). V was cut by 7 bases and J by 5 bases, with 18 bases left in between. Germline-derived CDR1 and CDR2 are LNHDA and SQIVND (reference sequence). The CDR3 length is 15 residues.

This chain joins TRBV5-3 and TRBJ2-4, with a weak D call TRBD2 (5 bases). TRBV5-3 is placed among ORFs of uncertain function. This CDR3 is 17 amino acids long. Deletions cut 0 bases from V and 0 bases from J, with 13 bases between. The CDR3 DNA follows: TGTGCCAGAAGCTTGGGGGCGGGTGGACTAGCCAAAAACATTCAGTACTTC. It yields the protein CARSLGAGGLAKNIQYF.

V and J are TRBV3-1 (or the pseudogene TRBV3-2) and TRBJ1-2; 7 nucleotides align to TRBD1. The CDR3 covers 16 residues. Trimming cost V 3 bases and J 8 bases; bases outside gene matches: 15. CDR1 and CDR2 from the germline V gene are LGHDT and YNNKEL (reference sequence). CDR3 nucleotide sequence: TGTGCCAGCAGCCAGATCTCACAGGGGCGGAATCGGGGCTACACCTTC. It translates to CASSQISQGRNRGYTF.

This sequence joins TRBV30 and TRBJ1-4; D not certain. The V gene's germline CDR1 is GTSNPN and CDR2 SVGIG (reference sequence). The germline V and J ends were trimmed by 2 bases and 6 bases, with 13 bases remaining between them. The CDR3 loop spans 14 amino acids. CDR3 bases: TGTGCCTGGAGTCCCCCGAGTTCCTATGAAAAACTGTTTTTT. Its protein product is CAWSPPSSYEKLFF.

The V call is TRBV5-5, the J call TRBJ2-1; the D gene is possibly TRBD1 (6 bases). The germline V and J ends were trimmed by 0 bases and 3 bases, with 16 bases remaining between them. The length of the CDR3 is 17 residues. Germline V gives CDR1 SGHKS, CDR2 YYEKEE (reference sequence). The CDR3 DNA reads TGTGCCAGCAGCTTGGGTGACGGACAGCCTGTCTACAATGAGCAGTTCTTC. This codes for CASSLGDGQPVYNEQFF.

The rearrangement uses TRBV24-1 and TRBJ1-1; no clear D gene. Germline V gene data show CDR1 as KGHDR and CDR2 as SFDVKD. Trimming stripped 5 bases from V and 7 bases from J, with 7 bases between. The CDR3 contains 11 residues. Here the CDR3 DNA reads TGTGCCACCAGTGCTAGCGGTGAAGCTTTCTTT. Its protein product is CATSASGEAFF.

The CDR3, as DNA: TGTGCCAGCGCACGAGAGGGGGCTGATGGCTACACCTTC. Translation gives CASAREGADGYTF. The chain links TRBV2 to TRBJ1-2; TRBD1 agrees at 7 bases. V was clipped by 8 bases and J by 6 bases; unmatched bases: 9. Per germline, CDR1 SNHLY and CDR2 FYNNEI. This CDR3 contains 13 residues.

This chain joins TRBV10-3 and TRBJ2-7; D is undetermined. CDR1 is ENHRY and CDR2 is SYGVKD in the germline V gene. Trimming left V 5 bases short and J 5 bases short, with 10 bases between. The CDR3 runs to 12 residues. The CDR3 DNA follows: TGTGCCATCAGTCCTTTGGCCAACGAGCAGTACTTC. Its translation is CAISPLANEQYF.